This TCR beta chain was observed in a study of T cell responses to AZD1222 COVID-19 vaccine. Study-wide results and caveats: Reports say nearly half of spike-specific TCRs go after unmutated variant regions. Clonal diversity was possibly underestimated, and the donors were mostly white British, with more females.

Points on this clone: The antigen is unknown.

The CDR3 has 13 amino acids. Per germline, CDR1 SGHTA and CDR2 FQGTGA. V was clipped by 5 bases and J by 6 bases, with 10 bases between them. Some clones are missing from TCRdb's copy, which holds only in-frame ones; the method was immunoSEQ multiplex PCR. Seen here are around 120,000 clones, more than 85% observed once, and the top ten hold over 2.5%. V is TRBV7-3 and J is TRBJ2-2; tentatively, D is TRBD2 (5 bases). This receptor was obtained from an adult in good health. The specimen comprised peripheral blood, sampled on day 0 of AZD1222 vaccination. CDR3 residues: CASSPLASGELFF. As DNA, the CDR3 is TGTGCCAGCAGCCCCTTAGCGTCCGGGGAGCTGTTTTTT.